Listed below are T cell receptor beta chains from one sample, sequenced in a study of T cell repertoires in cytomegalovirus infection. No antigen is known for these receptors. TCRdb re-analysed the reads in MiXCR, keeping a single row per CDR3 protein. Counted here are 250,000 to 400,000 distinct CDR3 sequences, 25% occurring once; the ten biggest clones make up about 14%. Sequences were derived from cultured PBMCs, sampled from culture after CMV antigen stimulation. The receptor source for this set is a human donor in good health (CMV status not recorded). Some clones in this sample may be carry-over from other donors' samples. Each CDR3 is given with its conserved first and last residue. The order of the fields is D gene, V gene, J gene, clone size, CDR3 DNA, CDR3 protein. D genes are given only for firm matches. Size tells how often a clone was seen (once, few, many) or the class of an expanded clone, and some rows leave it out.

>TRBD2|TRBV6-6|TRBJ2-7|NA
TGTGCCAGCCGAATAGCGGGAGGTGTCTACGAGCAGTACTTC
CASRIAGGVYEQYF
>NA|TRBV6-6|TRBJ2-2|many
TGTGCCAGCAGTTTCCAGGGGTCCGGGGAGCTGTTTTTT
CASSFQGSGELFF
>NA|TRBV18|TRBJ1-1|few
TGTGCCAGCTCACCACCCGCCAAGAACACTGAAGCTTTCTTT
CASSPPAKNTEAFF
>NA|TRBV3-1|TRBJ1-4|few
TGTGCCAGCAGCCAAGATTCTTTGGGAAAACTGTTTTTT
CASSQDSLGKLFF
>NA|TRBV24-1|TRBJ2-3|many
TGTGCCACCAGTGACCGCCGGGGGCCCAACACAGATACGCAGTATTTT
CATSDRRGPNTDTQYF
>NA|TRBV2|TRBJ2-5|NA
TGTGCCAGCACCCTTACTCGGACAGTAGGAGAGACCCAGTACTTC
CASTLTRTVGETQYF
>NA|TRBV4-2|TRBJ2-2|NA
TGTGCCAGCAGCCAAGGTTCTGGGGTAGGAACCGGGGAGCTGTTTTTT
CASSQGSGVGTGELFF
>NA|TRBV7-2|TRBJ2-2|many
TGTGCCAGCAGCTCCCCCGCGAACACCGGGGAGCTGTTTTTT
CASSSPANTGELFF
>TRBD1|TRBV11-2|TRBJ2-2|NA
TGTGCCAGCAGCAACCGGGACAGACCGACCGGGGAGCTGTTTTTT
CASSNRDRPTGELFF
>NA|TRBV6-6|TRBJ2-1|few
TGTGCCACCTCCCGGGACCCAGGATTCCATGAGCAGTTCTTC
CATSRDPGFHEQFF
>NA|TRBV7-3|TRBJ2-7|many
TGTGCCAGCAGCCCCACGGCAGGGGACAACGAGCAGTACTTC
CASSPTAGDNEQYF
>TRBD1|TRBV5-4|TRBJ2-2|NA
TGTGCCAGCAGCCGCGGACAGGGGGCCACCGGGGAGCTGTTTTTT
CASSRGQGATGELFF
>NA|TRBV18|TRBJ2-1|NA
TGTGCCAGCTCAGCGGGACTGCCACAAGAGCAGTTCTTC
CASSAGLPQEQFF
>TRBD1|TRBV19|TRBJ1-1|NA
TGTGCCAGTAGTGAGCCGGGACAGGGGTACACTGAAGCTTTCTTT
CASSEPGQGYTEAFF
>NA|TRBV7-2|TRBJ2-1|many
TGTGCCAGCAGCCCACGCTACAATGAGCAGTTCTTC
CASSPRYNEQFF
>NA|TRBV10-3|TRBJ1-4|NA
TGTGCCATCAGTGAGTCCAACAACTTGATTAATGAAAAACTGTTTTTT
CAISESNNLINEKLFF
>NA|TRBV6-5|TRBJ1-1|few
TGTGCCAGCAGTTACTCGTCACAGTTGAACACTGAAGCTTTCTTT
CASSYSSQLNTEAFF
>NA|TRBV10-1|TRBJ2-2|NA
TGCGCCAGCAGCGGTTCGGCCGGGGAGCTGTTTTTT
CASSGSAGELFF
>TRBD2|TRBV7-2|TRBJ2-1|many
TGTGCCAGCAGGGAAGATAGCGGGAGGGGGGCCTACAATGAGCAGTTCTTC
CASREDSGRGAYNEQFF
>NA|TRBV5-1|TRBJ2-6|few
TGCGCCAGCACTTCGGACGTGCTGACCGGCTCTGGGGCCAACGTCCTGACTTTC
CASTSDVLTGSGANVLTF
>NA|TRBV7-8|TRBJ1-1|NA
TGTGCCAGCAGCTTATCGGGGGCGAGAACTGAAGCTTTCTTT
CASSLSGARTEAFF
>NA|TRBV28|TRBJ2-3|few
TGTGCCAGCAGTTCCCCCTGGAGCACAGATACGCAGTATTTT
CASSSPWSTDTQYF
>NA|TRBV5-1|TRBJ1-4|many
TGCGCCAGCAGCTTGGTCGCGGCAGGACCTAATGAAAAACTGTTTTTT
CASSLVAAGPNEKLFF
>NA|TRBV6-1|TRBJ2-1|few
TGTGCCAGTTCCGGTCCGAGGCGGGGTAATGAGCAGTTCTTC
CASSGPRRGNEQFF
>TRBD2|TRBV11-2|TRBJ2-5|many
TGTGCCAGCAGCCAAGGTCATAGCGGGGGTCAAGAGACCCAGTACTTC
CASSQGHSGGQETQYF
>NA|TRBV6-5|TRBJ1-1|few
TGTGCCAGCAGGGGGTTGTTGGGCACTGAAGCTTTCTTT
CASRGLLGTEAFF
>TRBD1|TRBV2|TRBJ1-1|few
TGTGCCAGCATCCCCGGGACAGCGCAGAACACTGAAGCTTTCTTT
CASIPGTAQNTEAFF
>NA|TRBV19|TRBJ1-2|few
TGTGCCAGTAGTATTTATACTTCGCAGGGACGGGACGGCTACACCTTC
CASSIYTSQGRDGYTF
>TRBD2|TRBV27|TRBJ2-7|NA
TGTGCCAGCAGTTTATACGGGAGGGCCACCTACGAGCAGTACTTC
CASSLYGRATYEQYF
>TRBD2|TRBV2|TRBJ2-7|NA
TGTGCCAGCAGTTTAACTAGCGGGAGGGTCCACGAGCAGTACTTC
CASSLTSGRVHEQYF
>TRBD1|TRBV28|TRBJ1-4|NA
TGTGCCAGCAACGCAGGGGGCTATTCTGCGGAAAAACTGTTTTTT
CASNAGGYSAEKLFF
>TRBD2|TRBV7-2|TRBJ2-1|many
TGTGCCAGCAGCCAAGCAGCTAGCGGGGGCTACAATGAGCAGTTCTTC
CASSQAASGGYNEQFF
>TRBD2|TRBV5-6|TRBJ2-1|few
TGTGCCAGCAGCTTGGTCGGACTAGCGGGTTCCTACAATGAGCAGTTCTTC
CASSLVGLAGSYNEQFF
>NA|TRBV7-8|TRBJ1-2|many
TGTGCCAGCAGCTTGGGACGGCTCTCGGGCTACACCTTC
CASSLGRLSGYTF
>TRBD2|TRBV5-8|TRBJ2-3|many
TGTGCCAGCAGCTTGGTTTTACTAGCGTCAGATACGCAGTATTTT
CASSLVLLASDTQYF
>TRBD2|TRBV6-5|TRBJ2-1|NA
TGTGCCAGCAGTTACTACGGGAGGGCCAATGAGCAGTTCTTC
CASSYYGRANEQFF
>NA|TRBV5-4|TRBJ2-1|NA
TGTGCCAGCAGCTTGGAGACTAGTTCTACCGAGCAGTTCTTC
CASSLETSSTEQFF
>TRBD2|TRBV7-9|TRBJ2-3|many
TGTGCCAGCAGCCCCTCACTAGCGATCACAGATACGCAGTATTTT
CASSPSLAITDTQYF
>NA|TRBV10-3|TRBJ2-1|few
TGTGCCATCAGTGAGTCGGCCGGGTTCAATGAGCAGTTCTTC
CAISESAGFNEQFF
>NA|TRBV7-6|TRBJ2-6|few
TGTGCCAGCAGCCCCTTTGGGGCCAACGTCCTGACTTTC
CASSPFGANVLTF
>TRBD1|TRBV6-1|TRBJ1-1|NA
TGTGCCAGCAGTGACGTCGGGACAGCACTCACTGAAGCTTTCTTT
CASSDVGTALTEAFF
>NA|TRBV27|TRBJ1-1|NA
TGTGCCAGCAGTTTGCGACGGGGGGGGGACACTGAAGCTTTCTTT
CASSLRRGGDTEAFF